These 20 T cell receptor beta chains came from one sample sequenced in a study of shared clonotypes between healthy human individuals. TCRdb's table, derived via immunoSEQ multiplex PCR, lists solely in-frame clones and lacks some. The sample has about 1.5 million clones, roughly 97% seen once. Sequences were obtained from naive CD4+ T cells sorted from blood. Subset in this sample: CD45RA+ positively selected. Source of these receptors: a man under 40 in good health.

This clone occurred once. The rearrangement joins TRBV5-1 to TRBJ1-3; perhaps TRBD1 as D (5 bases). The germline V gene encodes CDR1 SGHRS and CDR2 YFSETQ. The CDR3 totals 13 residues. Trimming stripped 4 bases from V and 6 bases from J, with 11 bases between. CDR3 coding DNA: TGCGCCAGCAGCCAGGGCGGACAAAACACCATATATTTT. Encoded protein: CASSQGGQNTIYF.

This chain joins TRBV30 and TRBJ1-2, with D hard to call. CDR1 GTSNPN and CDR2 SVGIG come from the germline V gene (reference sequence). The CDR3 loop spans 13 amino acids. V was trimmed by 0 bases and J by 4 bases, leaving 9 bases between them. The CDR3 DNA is TGTGCCTGGAGTGTCCGGGCCCCCTATGGCTACACCTTC. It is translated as CAWSVRAPYGYTF. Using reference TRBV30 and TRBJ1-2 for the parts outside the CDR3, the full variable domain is SQTIHQWPATLVQPVGSPLSLECTVEGTSNPNLYWYRQAAGRGLQLLFYSVGIGQISSEVPQNLSASRPQDRQFILSSKKLLLSDSGFYLCAWSVRAPYGYTFGSGTRLTVV.

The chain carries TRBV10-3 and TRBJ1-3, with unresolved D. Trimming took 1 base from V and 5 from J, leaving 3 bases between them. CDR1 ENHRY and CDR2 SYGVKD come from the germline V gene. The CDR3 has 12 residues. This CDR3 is CAISEFRNTIYF. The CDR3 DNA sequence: TGTGCCATCAGTGAGTTTAGAAACACCATATATTTT.

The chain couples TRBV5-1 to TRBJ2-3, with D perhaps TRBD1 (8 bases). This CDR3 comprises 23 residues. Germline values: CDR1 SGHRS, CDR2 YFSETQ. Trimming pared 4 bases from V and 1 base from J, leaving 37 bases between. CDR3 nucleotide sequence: TGCGCCAGCAGCCGCGGACAGGGCGGTCGAGCGGGAAACGCCATTTGGGGCACAGATACGCAGTATTTT. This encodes CASSRGQGGRAGNAIWGTDTQYF.

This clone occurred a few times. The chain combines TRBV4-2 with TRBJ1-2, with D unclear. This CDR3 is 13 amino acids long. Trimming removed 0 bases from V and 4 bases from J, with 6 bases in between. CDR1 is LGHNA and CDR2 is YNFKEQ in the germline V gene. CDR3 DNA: TGTGCCAGCAGCCAAGAATGGAGCTATGGCTACACCTTC. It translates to CASSQEWSYGYTF.

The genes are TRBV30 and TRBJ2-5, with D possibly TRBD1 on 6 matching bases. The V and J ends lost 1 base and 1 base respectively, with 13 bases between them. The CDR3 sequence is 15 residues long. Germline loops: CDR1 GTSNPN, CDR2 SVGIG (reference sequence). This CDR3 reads CAWSDIRGPQETQYF. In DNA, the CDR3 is TGTGCCTGGAGTGACATCAGGGGACCCCAAGAGACCCAGTACTTC.

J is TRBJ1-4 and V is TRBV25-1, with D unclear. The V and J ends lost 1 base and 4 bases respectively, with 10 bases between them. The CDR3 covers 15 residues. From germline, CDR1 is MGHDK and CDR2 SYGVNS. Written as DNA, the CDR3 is TGTGCCAGCAGTGAATCAGGTGGATTTAATGAAAAACTGTTTTTT. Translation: CASSESGGFNEKLFF.

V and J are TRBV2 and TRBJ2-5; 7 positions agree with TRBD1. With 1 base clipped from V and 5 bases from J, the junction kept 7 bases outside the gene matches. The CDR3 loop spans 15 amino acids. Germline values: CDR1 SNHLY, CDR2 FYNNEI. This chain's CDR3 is CASSEDRGGLETQYF. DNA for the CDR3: TGTGCCAGCAGTGAAGACAGGGGCGGCTTGGAGACCCAGTACTTC. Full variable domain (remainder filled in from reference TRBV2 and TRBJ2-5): EPEVTQTPSHQVTQMGQEVILRCVPISNHLYFYWYRQILGQKVEFLVSFYNNEISEKSEIFDDQFSVERPDGSNFTLKIRSTKLEDSAMYFCASSEDRGGLETQYFGPGTRLLVL.

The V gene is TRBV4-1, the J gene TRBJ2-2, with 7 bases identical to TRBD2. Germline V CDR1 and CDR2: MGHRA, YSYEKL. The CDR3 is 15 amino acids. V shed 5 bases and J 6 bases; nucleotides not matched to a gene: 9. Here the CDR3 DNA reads TGCGCCAGCAGCGCCGGGACTACCTTGGCCGGGGAGCTGTTTTTT. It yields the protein CASSAGTTLAGELFF.

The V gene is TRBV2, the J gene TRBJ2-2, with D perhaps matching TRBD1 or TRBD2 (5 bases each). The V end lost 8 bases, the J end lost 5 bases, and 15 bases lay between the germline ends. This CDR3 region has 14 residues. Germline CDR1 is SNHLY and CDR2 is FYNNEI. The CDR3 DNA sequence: TGTGCCAGCCAGGGAGAGGATTCGACCGGGGAGCTGTTTTTT. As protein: CASQGEDSTGELFF.

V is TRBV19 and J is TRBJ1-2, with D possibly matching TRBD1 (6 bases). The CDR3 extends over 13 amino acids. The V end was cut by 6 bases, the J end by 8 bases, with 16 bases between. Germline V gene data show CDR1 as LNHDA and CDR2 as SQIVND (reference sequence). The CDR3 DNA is TGTGCCAGTAGACGGACAGACCCCCGGGGCTACACCTTC. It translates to CASRRTDPRGYTF.

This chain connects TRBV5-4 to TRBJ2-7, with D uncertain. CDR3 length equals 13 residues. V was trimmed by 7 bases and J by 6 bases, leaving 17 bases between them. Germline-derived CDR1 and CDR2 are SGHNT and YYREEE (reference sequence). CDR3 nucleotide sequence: TGTGCCAGCGGCAATTATGACAATTTCGAGCAGTACTTC. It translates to CASGNYDNFEQYF.

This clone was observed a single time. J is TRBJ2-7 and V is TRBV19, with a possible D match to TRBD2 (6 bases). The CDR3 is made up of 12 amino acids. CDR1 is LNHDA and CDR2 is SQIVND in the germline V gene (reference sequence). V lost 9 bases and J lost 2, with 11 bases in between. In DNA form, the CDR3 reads TGTGCCAGCGGGAGCTCCCCCTACGAGCAGTACTTC. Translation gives CASGSSPYEQYF.

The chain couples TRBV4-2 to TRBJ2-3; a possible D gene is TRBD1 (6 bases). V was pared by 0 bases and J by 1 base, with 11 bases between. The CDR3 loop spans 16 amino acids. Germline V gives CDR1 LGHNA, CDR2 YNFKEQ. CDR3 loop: CASSQEGQGRTDTQYF. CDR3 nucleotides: TGTGCCAGCAGCCAAGAAGGTCAGGGGCGCACAGATACGCAGTATTTT.

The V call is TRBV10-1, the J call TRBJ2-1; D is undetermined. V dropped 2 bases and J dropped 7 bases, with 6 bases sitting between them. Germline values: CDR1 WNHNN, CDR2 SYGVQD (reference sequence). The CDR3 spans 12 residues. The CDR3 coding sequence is TGCGCCAGCAGTGAGCAGAATAATGAGCAGTTCTTC. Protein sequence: CASSEQNNEQFF.

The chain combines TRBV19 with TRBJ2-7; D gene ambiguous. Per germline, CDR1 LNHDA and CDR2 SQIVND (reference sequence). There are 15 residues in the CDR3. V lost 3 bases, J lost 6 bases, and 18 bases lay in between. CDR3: CASSILLDPPGEQYF. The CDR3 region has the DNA TGTGCCAGTAGTATCCTCCTGGACCCTCCGGGCGAGCAGTACTTC.

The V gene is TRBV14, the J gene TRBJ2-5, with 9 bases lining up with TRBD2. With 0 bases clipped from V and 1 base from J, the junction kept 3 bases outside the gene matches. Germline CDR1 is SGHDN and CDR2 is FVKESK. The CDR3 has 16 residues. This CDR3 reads CASSQDVAGVQETQYF. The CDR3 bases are TGTGCCAGCAGCCAAGATGTAGCGGGAGTCCAAGAGACCCAGTACTTC. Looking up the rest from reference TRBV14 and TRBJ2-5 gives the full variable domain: EAGVTQFPSHSVIEKGQTVTLRCDPISGHDNLYWYRRVMGKEIKFLLHFVKESKQDESGMPNNRFLAERTGGTYSTLKVQPAELEDSGVYFCASSQDVAGVQETQYFGPGTRLLVL.

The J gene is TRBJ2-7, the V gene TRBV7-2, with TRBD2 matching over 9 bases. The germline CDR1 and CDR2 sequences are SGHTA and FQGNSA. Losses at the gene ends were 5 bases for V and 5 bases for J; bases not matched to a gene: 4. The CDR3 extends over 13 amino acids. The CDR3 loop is CASSSSGRHEQYF. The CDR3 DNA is TGTGCCAGCAGCAGTAGCGGGAGACACGAGCAGTACTTC.

The CDR3 coding sequence is TGTGCCAGCAGCTTAGCGTTGGGGGCTGCCGAGCAGTACTTC. Its translation is CASSLALGAAEQYF. The chain combines TRBV11-2 with TRBJ2-7; tentative D call: TRBD1 (6 bases). The germline V gene has CDR1 SGHAT and CDR2 FQNNGV. V was pared by 1 base and J by 6 bases, with 13 bases between. The CDR3 contains 14 residues. Together with reference TRBV11-2 and TRBJ2-7, the CDR3 gives the full variable domain: EAGVAQSPRYKIIEKRQSVAFWCNPISGHATLYWYQQILGQGPKLLIQFQNNGVVDDSQLPKDRFSAERLKGVDSTLKIQPAKLEDSAVYLCASSLALGAAEQYFGPGTRLTVT.

In nucleotides, the CDR3 is TGTGCCAGCAGCTTCCCCTTGGGAGTTTCTTACGAGCAGTACTTC. It yields the protein CASSFPLGVSYEQYF. This chain joins TRBV7-9 and TRBJ2-7; possible D gene TRBD2, 5 bases. The CDR3 spans 15 residues. V lost 3 bases, J lost 4 bases, and 16 bases lay in between. Germline CDR1 is SEHNR and CDR2 is FQNEAQ (reference sequence). The whole variable domain, filled in from reference TRBV7-9 and TRBJ2-7, reads DTGVSQNPRHKITKRGQNVTFRCDPISEHNRLYWYRQTLGQGPEFLTYFQNEAQLEKSRLLSDRFSAERPKGSFSTLEIQRTEQGDSAMYLCASSFPLGVSYEQYFGPGTRLTVT.